This passage covers 18 T cell receptor beta chains from one sample sequenced in a study of T cell repertoires in cytomegalovirus infection. MiXCR, run by TCRdb on the reads, gives a single entry per CDR3 protein. The table has approximately 500,000 distinct CDR3 sequences, more than 20% seen once. The specimen sequenced was PBMCs. These TCRs come from a human donor in good health (CMV status not recorded). Some clones in this sample may be carry-over from other donors' samples.

The V and J genes are TRBV2 and TRBJ1-2, with a possible D match to TRBD1 (6 bases). The CDR3 spans 14 residues. V was clipped by 4 bases and J by 5 bases, with 14 bases between them. In germline, CDR1 is SNHLY, CDR2 FYNNEI. As DNA, the CDR3 is TGTGCCAGCAGTGCGGTGGGGGCGAGTTATGGCTACACCTTC. Translation gives CASSAVGASYGYTF.

This clonotype was detected ten times or more. The chain links TRBV7-2 to TRBJ1-1; no definite D call. Per germline, CDR1 SGHTA and CDR2 FQGNSA. The V gene lost 1 base and the J gene lost 9 bases, with 12 bases spanning the gap. This CDR3 is built from 13 residues. This CDR3 reads CASSLVEGDKAFF. Here the CDR3 DNA reads TGTGCCAGCAGCTTAGTAGAGGGAGACAAAGCTTTCTTT.

The chain is built from TRBV29-1 and TRBJ2-5; 12 positions agree with TRBD1. Per germline, CDR1 SQVTM and CDR2 ANQGSEA. Germline trimming cut 6 bases from V and 5 bases from J; bases unmatched to any gene: 4. The CDR3 is 13 amino acids. The CDR3 region has the DNA TGCAGCGTGGGGACAGGGGGCGGGGAGACCCAGTACTTC. Translating gives CSVGTGGGETQYF.

This clonotype occurred many times. The chain is built from TRBV7-2 and TRBJ1-6; unclear D gene. The CDR3 covers 18 residues. Trimming removed 1 base from V and 9 bases from J, with 22 bases in between. Germline assignment: CDR1 SGHTA and CDR2 FQGNSA. The CDR3 bases are TGTGCCAGCAGCTTAGTAGGTTTAGATATGGGTGGGAGTTCACCCCTCCACTTT. It encodes CASSLVGLDMGGSSPLHF.

CDR3 coding DNA: TGTGCCAGCAGCGGGACAGGTTTTGACGAGCAGTACTTC. Translating it yields CASSGTGFDEQYF. The chain combines TRBV7-2 with TRBJ2-7, with 8 bases lining up with TRBD1. V was clipped by 5 bases and J by 5 bases; unmatched bases: 5. Germline CDR1 reads SGHTA; CDR2 reads FQGNSA. The CDR3 contains 13 residues.

The chain joins TRBV15 to TRBJ1-2; D is ambiguous. The CDR3 covers 13 residues. Trimming took 0 bases from V and 8 from J, leaving 10 bases between them. Germline assignment: CDR1 LNHNV and CDR2 YYDKDF (reference sequence). In DNA, the CDR3 is TGTGCCACCAGCAGAGATCTCGGGGTCGGCTACACCTTC. This gives the protein CATSRDLGVGYTF. Together with reference TRBV15 and TRBJ1-2, the CDR3 gives the full variable domain: DAMVIQNPRYQVTQFGKPVTLSCSQTLNHNVMYWYQQKSSQAPKLLFHYYDKDFNNEADTPDNFQSRRPNTSFCFLDIRSPGLGDTAMYLCATSRDLGVGYTFGSGTRLTVV.

This clonotype was observed a handful of times. The rearrangement uses TRBV12-3 or TRBV12-4 and TRBJ2-1; D may match TRBD1 or TRBD2 (5 bases each). The CDR3 sequence is 16 residues long. V was pared by 0 bases and J by 10 bases, with 19 bases between. This CDR3 is CASSLALGPPLTEQFF. The CDR3 DNA sequence: TGTGCCAGCAGTTTAGCGTTGGGACCGCCCCTGACCGAGCAGTTCTTC.

This clonotype came up a few times. CDR3 amino acids: CASSLKAGPTDTQYF. The CDR3 coding sequence is TGTGCCAGCAGTTTGAAAGCGGGACCAACAGATACGCAGTATTTT. V gene TRBV12-3 or TRBV12-4 combines with J gene TRBJ2-3; 7 bases are a match to TRBD2. The CDR3 is 15 amino acids. V was pared by 3 bases and J by 3 bases, with 6 bases of the junction left unmatched.

This sequence joins TRBV28 and TRBJ1-1, with D maybe TRBD1 (6 bases). V was cut by 10 bases and J by 4 bases, with 13 bases left in between. This CDR3 has 12 residues. Looked up from germline, CDR1 is MDHEN and CDR2 is SYDVKM. The CDR3 is CAITGYATEAFF. The DNA for the CDR3 is TGTGCCATTACAGGGTACGCCACTGAAGCTTTCTTT.

V usage is TRBV7-8 and J usage is TRBJ2-1; TRBD1 matches 7 bases. J lost 6 bases, V lost 1 base, and 9 bases had no gene match. Germline V lookup: CDR1 SGHVS, CDR2 FQNEAQ. This CDR3 has 16 residues. DNA for the CDR3: TGTGCCAGCAGCTTAGAACCGGGACAGATGTTCAATGAGCAGTTCTTC. This gives the protein CASSLEPGQMFNEQFF. The full variable domain, its missing parts supplied by reference TRBV7-8 and TRBJ2-1, is GAGVSQSPRYKVAKRGQDVALRCDPISGHVSLFWYQQALGQGPEFLTYFQNEAQLDKSGLPSDRFFAERPEGSVSTLKIQRTQQEDSAVYLCASSLEPGQMFNEQFFGPGTRLTVL.

The rearrangement uses TRBV4-3 and TRBJ2-1; TRBD2 aligns across 14 bases. This CDR3 has 16 amino acids. The junction had 4 bases not matched to a gene; V was cut back by 1 base and J by 8 bases. CDR1 is LGHNA, CDR2 YSLEER, per germline. CDR3 DNA: TGCGCCAGCAGCCAAGGGACTAGCGGGAGGTTCTATGAGCAGTTCTTC. Amino acids: CASSQGTSGRFYEQFF.

The chain couples TRBV20-1 to TRBJ1-1; no firm D call. The CDR3 totals 13 residues. Germline V lookup: CDR1 DFQATT, CDR2 SNEGSKA (reference sequence). V lost 6 bases to trimming and J lost 2 bases, with 13 bases between them. CDR3 sequence: CSAIPSENTEAFF. The CDR3 DNA sequence: TGCAGTGCCATTCCATCGGAAAACACTGAAGCTTTCTTT.

The chain's CDR3 is CASSVGRGDKGYTF. As DNA, the CDR3 is TGTGCCAGCAGCGTAGGTCGGGGAGATAAGGGCTACACCTTC. The rearrangement joins TRBV9 to TRBJ1-2; no reliable D call. This CDR3 has 14 residues. The germline V gene has CDR1 SGDLS and CDR2 YYNGEE. The V gene lost 0 bases and the J gene lost 8 bases, with 14 bases spanning the gap.

In this sample, this clonotype turned up a few times. The chain joins TRBV7-9 to TRBJ2-1; D gene uncertain. CDR3 length: 13 amino acids. CDR1 is SEHNR, CDR2 FQNEAQ, per germline (reference sequence). Trimming took off 1 base at V and 11 bases at J, with 12 bases between the two ends. The CDR3 DNA follows: TGTGCCAGCAGCTTAGTGCCCGCCTGGAAGCAGTTCTTC. Its translation is CASSLVPAWKQFF. Full variable domain (outside the CDR3, taken from reference TRBV7-9 and TRBJ2-1): DTGVSQNPRHKITKRGQNVTFRCDPISEHNRLYWYRQTLGQGPEFLTYFQNEAQLEKSRLLSDRFSAERPKGSFSTLEIQRTEQGDSAMYLCASSLVPAWKQFFGPGTRLTVL.

The rearrangement links TRBV9 to TRBJ2-2; 7 positions match TRBD1. The germline CDR1 and CDR2 sequences are SGDLS and YYNGEE. The ends lost 4 bases at V and 3 bases at J; junction bases unmatched: 9. The CDR3 length is 16 residues. The CDR3 coding sequence is TGTGCCAGCAGCCTTCGGACAGGCCGGGACACCGGGGAGCTGTTTTTT. Its protein product is CASSLRTGRDTGELFF.

This clonotype has only a few counts. The chain is built from TRBV5-6 and TRBJ2-3, with D tentatively TRBD2 (5 bases). The V gene lost 2 bases and the J gene lost 5 bases, with 15 bases spanning the gap. CDR3 size: 15 residues. The germline CDR1 and CDR2 sequences are SGHDT and YYEEEE. CDR3 loop: CASSFPGRLLDTQYF. The CDR3 region has the DNA TGTGCCAGCAGCTTTCCGGGGAGACTGTTAGATACGCAGTATTTT.

CDR3 sequence: CAIRAETTNEKLFF. CDR3 DNA: TGTGCCATCAGAGCAGAAACAACTAATGAAAAACTGTTTTTT. The chain carries TRBV10-3 and TRBJ1-4; D not resolved. The germline gives CDR1 ENHRY, CDR2 SYGVKD. The CDR3 consists of 14 residues. Trimming took 6 bases from V and 0 from J, leaving 8 bases between them.

The gene calls are TRBV19 and TRBJ1-1, with a tentative D call TRBD1 (5 bases). Deletions cut 7 bases from V and 1 base from J, with 10 bases between. The CDR3 runs 13 residues. Per the germline V gene, CDR1 is LNHDA and CDR2 is SQIVND (reference sequence). CDR3: CASMGTGNTEAFF. DNA of the CDR3: TGTGCCAGTATGGGGACGGGGAACACTGAAGCTTTCTTT. The full variable domain, in which reference TRBV19 and TRBJ1-1 provide the parts outside the CDR3, is DGGITQSPKYLFRKEGQNVTLSCEQNLNHDAMYWYRQDPGQGLRLIYYSQIVNDFQKGDIAEGYSVSREKKESFPLTVTSAQKNPTAFYLCASMGTGNTEAFFGQGTRLTVV.